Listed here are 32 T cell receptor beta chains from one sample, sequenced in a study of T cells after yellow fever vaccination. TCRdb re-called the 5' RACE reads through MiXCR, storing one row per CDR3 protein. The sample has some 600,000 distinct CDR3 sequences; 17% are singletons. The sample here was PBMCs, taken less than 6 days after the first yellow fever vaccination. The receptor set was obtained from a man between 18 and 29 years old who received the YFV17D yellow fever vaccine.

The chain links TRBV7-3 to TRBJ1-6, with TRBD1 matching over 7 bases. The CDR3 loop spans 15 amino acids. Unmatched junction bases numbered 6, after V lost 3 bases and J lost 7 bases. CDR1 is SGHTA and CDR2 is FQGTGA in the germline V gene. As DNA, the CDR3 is TGTGCCAGCAGCTTGACAGGGAATGCAAATTCACCCCTCCACTTT. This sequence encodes CASSLTGNANSPLHF.

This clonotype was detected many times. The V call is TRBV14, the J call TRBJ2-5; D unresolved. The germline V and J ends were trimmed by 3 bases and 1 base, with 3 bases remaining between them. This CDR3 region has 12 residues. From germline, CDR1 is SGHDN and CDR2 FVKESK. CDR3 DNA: TGTGCCAGCAGCCATCTCCAAGAGACCCAGTACTTC. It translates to CASSHLQETQYF.

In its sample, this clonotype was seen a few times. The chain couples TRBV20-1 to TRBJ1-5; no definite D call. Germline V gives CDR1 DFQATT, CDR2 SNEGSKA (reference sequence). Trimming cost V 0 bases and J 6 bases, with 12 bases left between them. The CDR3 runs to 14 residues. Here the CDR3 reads CSARDRGSAQPQHF. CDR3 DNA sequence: TGCAGTGCTAGAGATAGAGGGTCGGCTCAGCCCCAGCATTTT.

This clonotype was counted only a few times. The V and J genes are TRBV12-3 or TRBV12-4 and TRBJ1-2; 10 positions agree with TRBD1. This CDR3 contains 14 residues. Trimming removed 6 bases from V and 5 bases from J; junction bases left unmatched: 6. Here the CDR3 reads CASRSTGQGYGYTF. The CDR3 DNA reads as TGTGCCAGCAGGAGTACGGGACAGGGGTATGGCTACACCTTC.

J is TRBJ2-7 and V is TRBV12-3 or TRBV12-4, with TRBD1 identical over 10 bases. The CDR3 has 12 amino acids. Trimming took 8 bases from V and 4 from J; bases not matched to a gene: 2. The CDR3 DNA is TGTGCCAGCGGGACAGGGGATTACGAGCAGTACTTC. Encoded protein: CASGTGDYEQYF.

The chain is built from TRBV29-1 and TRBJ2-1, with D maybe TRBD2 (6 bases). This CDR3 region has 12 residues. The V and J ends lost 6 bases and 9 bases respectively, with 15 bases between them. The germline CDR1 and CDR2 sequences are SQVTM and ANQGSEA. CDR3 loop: CSVDRDSGEQFF. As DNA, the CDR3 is TGCAGCGTGGACCGGGACTCGGGTGAGCAGTTCTTC.

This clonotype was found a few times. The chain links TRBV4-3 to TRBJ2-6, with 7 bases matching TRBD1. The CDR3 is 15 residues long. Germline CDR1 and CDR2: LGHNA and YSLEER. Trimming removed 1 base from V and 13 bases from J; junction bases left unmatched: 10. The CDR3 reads CASSQGRQGAIVLTF. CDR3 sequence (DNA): TGCGCCAGCAGCCAAGGTCGACAGGGCGCAATTGTCCTGACTTTC.

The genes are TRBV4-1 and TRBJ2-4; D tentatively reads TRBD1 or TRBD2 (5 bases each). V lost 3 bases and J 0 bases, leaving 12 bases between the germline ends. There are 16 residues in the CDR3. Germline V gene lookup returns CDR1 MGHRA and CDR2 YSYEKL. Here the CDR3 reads CASSQGPGIAKNIQYF. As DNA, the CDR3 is TGCGCCAGCAGCCAGGGACCGGGGATAGCCAAAAACATTCAGTACTTC.

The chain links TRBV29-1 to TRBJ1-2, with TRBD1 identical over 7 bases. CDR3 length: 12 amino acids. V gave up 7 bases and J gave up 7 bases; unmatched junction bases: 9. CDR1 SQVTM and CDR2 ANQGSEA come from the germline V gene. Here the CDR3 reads CSAMTGKGGYTF. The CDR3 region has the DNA TGCAGCGCAATGACAGGGAAAGGTGGCTACACCTTC.

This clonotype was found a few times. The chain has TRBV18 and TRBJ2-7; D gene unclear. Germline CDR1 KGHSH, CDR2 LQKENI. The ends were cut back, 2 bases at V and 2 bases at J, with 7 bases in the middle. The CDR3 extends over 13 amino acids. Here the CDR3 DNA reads TGTGCCAGCTCACCAGAGCTCGCCTACGAGCAGTACGTC. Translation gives CASSPELAYEQYV.

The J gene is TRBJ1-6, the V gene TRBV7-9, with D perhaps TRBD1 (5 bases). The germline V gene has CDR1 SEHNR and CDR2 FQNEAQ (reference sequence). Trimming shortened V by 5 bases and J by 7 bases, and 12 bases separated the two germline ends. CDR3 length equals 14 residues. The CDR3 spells CASSQRDANSPLHF. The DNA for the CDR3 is TGTGCCAGCAGCCAGCGGGACGCCAATTCACCCCTCCACTTT.

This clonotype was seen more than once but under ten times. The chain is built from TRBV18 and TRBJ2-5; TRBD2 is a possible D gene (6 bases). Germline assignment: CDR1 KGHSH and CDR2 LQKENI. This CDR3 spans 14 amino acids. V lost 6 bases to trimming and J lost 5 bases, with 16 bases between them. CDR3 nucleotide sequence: TGTGCCAGCTCCCCTAGCGAGGGAGCGGAGACCCAGTACTTC. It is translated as CASSPSEGAETQYF. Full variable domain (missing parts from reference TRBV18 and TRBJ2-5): NAGVMQNPRHLVRRRGQEARLRCSPMKGHSHVYWYRQLPEEGLKFMVYLQKENIIDESGMPKERFSAEFPKEGPSILRIQQVVRGDSAAYFCASSPSEGAETQYFGPGTRLLVL.

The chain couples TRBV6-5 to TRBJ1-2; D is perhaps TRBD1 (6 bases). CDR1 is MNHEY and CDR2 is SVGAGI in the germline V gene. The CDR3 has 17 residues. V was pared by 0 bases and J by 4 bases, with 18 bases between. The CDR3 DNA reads TGTGCCAGCAGTTACTCGATTCAGGGGCGCGATAGCTATGGCTACACCTTC. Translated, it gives CASSYSIQGRDSYGYTF.

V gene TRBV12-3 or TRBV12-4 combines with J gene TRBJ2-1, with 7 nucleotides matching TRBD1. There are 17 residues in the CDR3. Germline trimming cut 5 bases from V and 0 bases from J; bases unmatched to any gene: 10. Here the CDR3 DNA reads TGTGCCAGCAGTCCGAGGGACAGAGCCTACTCCTACAATGAGCAGTTCTTC. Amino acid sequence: CASSPRDRAYSYNEQFF.

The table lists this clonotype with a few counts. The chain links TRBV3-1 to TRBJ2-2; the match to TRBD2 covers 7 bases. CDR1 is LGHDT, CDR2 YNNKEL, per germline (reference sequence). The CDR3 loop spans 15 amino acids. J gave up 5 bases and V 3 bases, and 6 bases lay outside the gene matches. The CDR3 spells CASSQSSGATGELFF. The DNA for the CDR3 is TGTGCCAGCAGCCAGTCTAGCGGTGCAACCGGGGAGCTGTTTTTT.

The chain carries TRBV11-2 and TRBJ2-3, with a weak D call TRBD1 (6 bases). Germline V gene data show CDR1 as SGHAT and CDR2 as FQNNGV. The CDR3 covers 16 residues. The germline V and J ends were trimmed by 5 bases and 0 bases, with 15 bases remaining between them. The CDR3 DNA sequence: TGTGCCAGCAGCCCCCCGGACAGCGCAAGCACAGATACGCAGTATTTT. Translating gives CASSPPDSASTDTQYF.

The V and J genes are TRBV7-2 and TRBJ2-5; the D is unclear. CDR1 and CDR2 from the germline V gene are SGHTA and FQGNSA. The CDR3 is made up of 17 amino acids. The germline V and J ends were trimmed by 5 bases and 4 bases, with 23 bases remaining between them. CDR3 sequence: CASSTPLRATRGETQYF. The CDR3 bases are TGTGCCAGCAGCACCCCCCTAAGGGCGACGAGAGGAGAGACCCAGTACTTC.

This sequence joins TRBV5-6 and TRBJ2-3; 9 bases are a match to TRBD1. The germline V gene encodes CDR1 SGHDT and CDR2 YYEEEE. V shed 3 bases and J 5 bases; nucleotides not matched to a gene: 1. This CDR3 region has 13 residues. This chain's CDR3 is CASSWGQGDTQYF. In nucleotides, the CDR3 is TGTGCCAGCAGCTGGGGACAGGGAGATACGCAGTATTTT.

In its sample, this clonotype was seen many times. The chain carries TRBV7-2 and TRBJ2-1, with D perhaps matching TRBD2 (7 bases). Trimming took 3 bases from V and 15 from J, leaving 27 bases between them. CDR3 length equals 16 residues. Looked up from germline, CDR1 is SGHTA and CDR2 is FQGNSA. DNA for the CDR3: TGTGCCAGCAGCTTCCTCGGGGGGCCAGCAGACTCGTCTCGGTTCTTC. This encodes CASSFLGGPADSSRFF.

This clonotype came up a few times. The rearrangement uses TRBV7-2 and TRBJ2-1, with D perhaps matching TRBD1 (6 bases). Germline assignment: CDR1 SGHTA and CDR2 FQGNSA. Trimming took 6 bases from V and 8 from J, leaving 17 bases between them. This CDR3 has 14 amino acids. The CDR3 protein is CASSQPPRGHEQFF. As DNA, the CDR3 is TGTGCCAGCAGTCAACCGCCCAGGGGCCATGAGCAGTTCTTC.

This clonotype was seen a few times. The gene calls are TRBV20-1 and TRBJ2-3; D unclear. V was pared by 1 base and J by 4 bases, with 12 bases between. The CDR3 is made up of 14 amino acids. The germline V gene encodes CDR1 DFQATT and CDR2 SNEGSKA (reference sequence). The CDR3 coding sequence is TGCAGTGCTAGAGCGACTGTGTGGGCAGATACGCAGTATTTT. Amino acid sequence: CSARATVWADTQYF.

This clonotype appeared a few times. The CDR3 DNA sequence: TGTGCCAGCAGCCACTCTCAATTAGGGCGTAATTCACCCCTCCACTTT. Translated: CASSHSQLGRNSPLHF. The rearrangement joins TRBV7-8 to TRBJ1-6; D gene unclear. Germline V gene sequence: CDR1 SGHVS, CDR2 FQNEAQ. The CDR3 consists of 16 residues. V was clipped by 5 bases and J by 6 bases, with 17 bases between them.

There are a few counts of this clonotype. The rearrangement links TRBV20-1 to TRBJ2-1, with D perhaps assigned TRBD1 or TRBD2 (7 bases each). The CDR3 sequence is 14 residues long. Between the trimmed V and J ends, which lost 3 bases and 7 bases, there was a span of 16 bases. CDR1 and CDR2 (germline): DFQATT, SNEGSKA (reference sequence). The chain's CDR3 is CSASKDREGNEQFF. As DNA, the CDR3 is TGCAGTGCTAGTAAAGACAGGGAGGGTAATGAGCAGTTCTTC.

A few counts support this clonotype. The CDR3 region has the DNA TGTGCCAGCAGCCCCAAGGGGGGGGGGCTAGCGGATACGCAGTATTTT. Translated, it gives CASSPKGGGLADTQYF. The chain links TRBV7-9 to TRBJ2-3, with D maybe TRBD2 (7 bases). The CDR3 is 16 amino acids. V was pared by 5 bases and J by 6 bases, with 21 bases between. Germline V gene sequence: CDR1 SEHNR, CDR2 FQNEAQ (reference sequence). Complete variable domain (other parts from reference TRBV7-9 and TRBJ2-3): DTGVSQNPRHKITKRGQNVTFRCDPISEHNRLYWYRQTLGQGPEFLTYFQNEAQLEKSRLLSDRFSAERPKGSFSTLEIQRTEQGDSAMYLCASSPKGGGLADTQYFGPGTRLTVL.

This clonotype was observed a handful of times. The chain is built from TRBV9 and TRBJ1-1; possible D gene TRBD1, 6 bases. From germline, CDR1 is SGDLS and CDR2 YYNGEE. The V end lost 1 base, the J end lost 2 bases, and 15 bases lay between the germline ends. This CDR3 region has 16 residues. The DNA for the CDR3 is TGTGCCAGCAGCGTAAACAGGGAGGTCGGAAACACTGAAGCTTTCTTT. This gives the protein CASSVNREVGNTEAFF.

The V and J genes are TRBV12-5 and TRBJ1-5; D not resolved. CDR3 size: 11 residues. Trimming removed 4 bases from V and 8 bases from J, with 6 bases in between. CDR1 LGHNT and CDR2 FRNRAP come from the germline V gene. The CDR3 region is CASGSSEPQHF. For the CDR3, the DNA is TGTGCTAGTGGTTCATCCGAGCCCCAGCATTTT. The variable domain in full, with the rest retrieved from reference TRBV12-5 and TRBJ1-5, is DARVTQTPRHKVTEMGQEVTMRCQPILGHNTVFWYRQTMMQGLELLAYFRNRAPLDDSGMPKDRFSAEMPDATLATLKIQPSEPRDSAVYFCASGSSEPQHFGDGTRLSIL.

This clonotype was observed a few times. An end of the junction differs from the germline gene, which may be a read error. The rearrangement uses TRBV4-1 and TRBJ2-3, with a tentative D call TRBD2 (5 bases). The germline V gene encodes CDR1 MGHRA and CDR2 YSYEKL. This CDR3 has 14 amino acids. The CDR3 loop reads CASSQVVPGSTHYF. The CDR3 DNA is TGCGCCAGCAGCCAAGTCGTCCCGGGAAGTACGCATTATTTT.

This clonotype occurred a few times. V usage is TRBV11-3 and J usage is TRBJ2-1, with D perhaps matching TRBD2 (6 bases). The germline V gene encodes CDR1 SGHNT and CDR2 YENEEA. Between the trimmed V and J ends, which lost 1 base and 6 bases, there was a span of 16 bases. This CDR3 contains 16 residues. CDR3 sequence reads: CASSLAHFGGSNEQFF. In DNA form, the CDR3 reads TGTGCCAGCAGCTTAGCCCATTTCGGAGGGAGCAATGAGCAGTTCTTC.

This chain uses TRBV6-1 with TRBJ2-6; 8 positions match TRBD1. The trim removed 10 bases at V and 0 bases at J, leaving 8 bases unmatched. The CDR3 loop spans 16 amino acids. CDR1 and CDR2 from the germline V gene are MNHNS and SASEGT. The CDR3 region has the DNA TGTGCCACTATGACAGGGGTGGTCTCTGGGGCCAACGTCCTGACTTTC. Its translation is CATMTGVVSGANVLTF.

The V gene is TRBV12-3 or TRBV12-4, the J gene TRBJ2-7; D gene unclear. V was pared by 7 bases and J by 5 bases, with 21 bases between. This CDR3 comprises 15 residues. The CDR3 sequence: CASKSSRTNLDEQYF. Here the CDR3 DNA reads TGTGCCAGCAAGAGTTCCCGGACGAATCTTGACGAGCAGTACTTC.

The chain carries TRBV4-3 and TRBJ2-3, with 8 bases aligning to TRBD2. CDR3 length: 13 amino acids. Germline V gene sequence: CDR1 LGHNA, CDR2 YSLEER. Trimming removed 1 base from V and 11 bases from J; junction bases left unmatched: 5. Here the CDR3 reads CASSQAASGRQYF. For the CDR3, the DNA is TGCGCCAGCAGCCAAGCGGCTAGCGGGCGGCAGTATTTT.

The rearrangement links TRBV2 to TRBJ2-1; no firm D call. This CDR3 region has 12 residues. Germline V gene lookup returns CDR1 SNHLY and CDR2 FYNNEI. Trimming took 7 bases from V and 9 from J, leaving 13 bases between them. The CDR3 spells CASTSSAGEQFF. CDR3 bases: TGTGCCAGCACATCCAGTGCCGGTGAGCAGTTCTTC.